This TCR beta chain was observed in a study of cytomegalovirus exposure and HLA in healthy donors. Data came from immunoSEQ multiplex PCR; TCRdb stores just in-frame clones and leaves some out. The sample lists 170,000 or so clones, 85% occurring once. The CDR3 length is 12 residues. Trimming stripped 5 bases from V and 7 bases from J, with 11 bases between. Per the germline V gene, CDR1 is MDHEN and CDR2 is SYDVKM. The study drew the donors from its approximately 130-subject validation cohort, separate from the approximately 700-subject first cohort. Findings of the study overall: Cytomegalovirus status, reportedly, was diagnosed with high specificity and sensitivity by the classifier. Rarity characterized most TCR sequences, yet some public TCRs appeared in many donors. Three chains linked to CMV were shown in vitro to be specific for CMV antigens.

On this clone: The antigen is not known.

This chain uses TRBV28 with TRBJ1-2; D call uncertain. This sequence was found in a man between 18 and 35 years old in good health and CMV-seropositive. The sequenced material came from PBMCs. Here the CDR3 reads CASSADRSGYTF. The CDR3 DNA reads TGTGCCAGCAGTGCCGACCGGAGTGGCTACACCTTC.